The 2 T cell receptor beta chains presented below share a single source sample, sequenced in a study of T cell responses to AZD1222 COVID-19 vaccine. Using immunoSEQ multiplex PCR, the repertoire was profiled, and TCRdb retains in-frame clones only, with some absent. The sample lists approximately 97,000 clones, approximately 88% seen once, with about a sixth in the top ten. This specimen was peripheral blood, taken on day 0 of AZD1222 vaccination. These receptors all stem from an adult in good health.

The CDR3 bases are TGTGCCAGCAGCCAAGAGAACCGCCGGGCCCTAAAAGGACCTTATGAAGCTTTCTTT. This encodes CASSQENRRALKGPYEAFF. The genes are TRBV3-1 (or the pseudogene TRBV3-2) and TRBJ1-1; D is unresolved. The germline V gene encodes CDR1 LGHDT and CDR2 YNNKEL (reference sequence). This CDR3 has 19 amino acids. V shed 0 bases and J shed 7 bases, with 27 bases lying between them.

This chain's CDR3 is CASSIRGNGYTF. CDR3 DNA: TGTGCCAGTAGTATCAGGGGGAATGGCTACACCTTC. V gene TRBV19 combines with J gene TRBJ1-2; TRBD1 agrees at 7 bases. Germline lookup yields CDR1 LNHDA and CDR2 SQIVND (reference sequence). J gave up 6 bases and V 3 bases, and 1 base lay outside the gene matches. The CDR3 has 12 amino acids.